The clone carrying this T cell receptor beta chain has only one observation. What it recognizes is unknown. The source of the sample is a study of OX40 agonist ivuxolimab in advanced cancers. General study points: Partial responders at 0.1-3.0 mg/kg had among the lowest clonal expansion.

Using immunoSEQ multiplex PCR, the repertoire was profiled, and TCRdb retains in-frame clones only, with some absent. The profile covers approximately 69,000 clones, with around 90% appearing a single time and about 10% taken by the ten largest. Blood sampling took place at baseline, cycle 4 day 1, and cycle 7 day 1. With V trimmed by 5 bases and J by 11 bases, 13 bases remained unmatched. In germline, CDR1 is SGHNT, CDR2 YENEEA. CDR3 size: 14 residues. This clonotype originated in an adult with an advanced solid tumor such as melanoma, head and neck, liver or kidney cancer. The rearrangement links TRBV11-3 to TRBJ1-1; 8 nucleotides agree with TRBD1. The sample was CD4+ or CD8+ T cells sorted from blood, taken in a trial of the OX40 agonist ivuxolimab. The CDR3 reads CASSGRDRLHGAFF. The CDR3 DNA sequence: TGTGCCAGCAGCGGCCGGGACAGGTTGCACGGGGCTTTCTTT.